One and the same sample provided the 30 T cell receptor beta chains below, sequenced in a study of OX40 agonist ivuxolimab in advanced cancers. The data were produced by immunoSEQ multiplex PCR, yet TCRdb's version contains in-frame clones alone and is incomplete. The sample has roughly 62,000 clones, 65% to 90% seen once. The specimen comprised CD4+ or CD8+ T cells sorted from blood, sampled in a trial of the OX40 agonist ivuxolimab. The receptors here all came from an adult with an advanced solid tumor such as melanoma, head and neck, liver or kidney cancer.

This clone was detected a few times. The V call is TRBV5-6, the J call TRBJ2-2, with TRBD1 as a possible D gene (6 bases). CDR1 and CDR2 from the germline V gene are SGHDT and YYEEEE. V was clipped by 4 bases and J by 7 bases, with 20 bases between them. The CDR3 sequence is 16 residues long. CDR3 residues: CASSEQGIVLGGELFF. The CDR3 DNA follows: TGTGCCAGCAGCGAACAGGGTATCGTGTTGGGCGGGGAGCTGTTTTTT.

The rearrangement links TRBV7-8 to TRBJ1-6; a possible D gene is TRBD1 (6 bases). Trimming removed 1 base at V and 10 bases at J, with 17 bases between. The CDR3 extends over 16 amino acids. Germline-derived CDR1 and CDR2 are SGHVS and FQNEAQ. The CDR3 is CASSLGQGPRGSPLHF. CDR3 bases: TGTGCCAGCAGCTTAGGGCAGGGGCCCCGAGGATCACCCCTCCACTTT.

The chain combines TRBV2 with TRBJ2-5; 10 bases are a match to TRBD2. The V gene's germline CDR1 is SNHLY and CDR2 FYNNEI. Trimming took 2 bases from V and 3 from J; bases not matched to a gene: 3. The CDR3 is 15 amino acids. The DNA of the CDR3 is TGTGCCAGCAGTGAACAAGCGGGGGGGAAAGAGACCCAGTACTTC. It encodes CASSEQAGGKETQYF.

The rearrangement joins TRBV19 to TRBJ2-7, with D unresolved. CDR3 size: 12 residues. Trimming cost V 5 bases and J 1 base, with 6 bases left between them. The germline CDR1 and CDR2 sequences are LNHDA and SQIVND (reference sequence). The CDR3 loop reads CASSSPSYEQYF. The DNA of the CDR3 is TGTGCCAGTAGTTCACCATCCTACGAGCAGTACTTC.

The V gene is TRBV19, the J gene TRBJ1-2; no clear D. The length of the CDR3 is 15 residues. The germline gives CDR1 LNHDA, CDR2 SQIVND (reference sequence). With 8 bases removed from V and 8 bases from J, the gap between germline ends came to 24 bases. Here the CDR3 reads CASGVRGGVVDGYTF. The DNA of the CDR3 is TGTGCCAGTGGAGTGAGAGGAGGCGTTGTTGACGGCTACACCTTC.

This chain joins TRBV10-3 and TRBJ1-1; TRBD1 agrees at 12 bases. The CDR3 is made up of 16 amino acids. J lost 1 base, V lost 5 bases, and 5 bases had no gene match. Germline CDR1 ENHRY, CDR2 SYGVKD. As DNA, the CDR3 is TGTGCCATCAGTTCCGGGACAGGGGGCAAGAACACTGAAGCTTTCTTT. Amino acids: CAISSGTGGKNTEAFF.

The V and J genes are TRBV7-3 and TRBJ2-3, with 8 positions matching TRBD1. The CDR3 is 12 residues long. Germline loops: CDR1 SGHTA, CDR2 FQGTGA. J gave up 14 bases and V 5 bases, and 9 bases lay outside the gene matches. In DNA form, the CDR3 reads TGTGCCAGCAGCCAGGGCCGGACAGGGAGGTATTTT. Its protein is CASSQGRTGRYF.

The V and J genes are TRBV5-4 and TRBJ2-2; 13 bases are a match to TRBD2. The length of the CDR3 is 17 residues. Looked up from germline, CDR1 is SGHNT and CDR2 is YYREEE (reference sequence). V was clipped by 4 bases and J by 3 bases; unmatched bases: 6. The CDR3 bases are TGTGCCAGCAGCCTAACTAGCGGGGGGGTTCACACCGGGGAGCTGTTTTTT. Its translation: CASSLTSGGVHTGELFF.

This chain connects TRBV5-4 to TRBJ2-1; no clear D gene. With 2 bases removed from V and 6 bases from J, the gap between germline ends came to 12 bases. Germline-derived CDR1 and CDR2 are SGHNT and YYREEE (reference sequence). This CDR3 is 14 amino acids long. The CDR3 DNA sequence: TGTGCCAGCAGCTTTCCGGACGTGAGCAATGAGCAGTTCTTC. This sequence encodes CASSFPDVSNEQFF.

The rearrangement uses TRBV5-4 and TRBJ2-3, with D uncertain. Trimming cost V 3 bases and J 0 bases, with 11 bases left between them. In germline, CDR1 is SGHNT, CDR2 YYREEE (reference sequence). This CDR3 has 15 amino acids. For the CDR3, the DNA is TGTGCCAGCAGCTCATTGAAGGGCAGCACAGATACGCAGTATTTT. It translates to CASSSLKGSTDTQYF.

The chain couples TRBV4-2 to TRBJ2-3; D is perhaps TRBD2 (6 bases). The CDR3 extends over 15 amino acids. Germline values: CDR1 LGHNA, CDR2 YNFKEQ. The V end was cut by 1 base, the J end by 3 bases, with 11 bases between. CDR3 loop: CASSQVPGTTDTQYF. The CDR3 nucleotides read TGTGCCAGCAGCCAAGTTCCCGGGACTACAGATACGCAGTATTTT.

CDR3 region: CASSYVSSGANVLTF. Written as DNA, the CDR3 is TGTGCCAGCAGTTATGTCAGCTCTGGGGCCAACGTCCTGACTTTC. The gene calls are TRBV6-5 and TRBJ2-6; D is uncertain. Between the trimmed V and J ends, which lost 3 bases and 0 bases, there was a span of 6 bases. This CDR3 contains 15 residues. Germline V gene data show CDR1 as MNHEY and CDR2 as SVGAGI.

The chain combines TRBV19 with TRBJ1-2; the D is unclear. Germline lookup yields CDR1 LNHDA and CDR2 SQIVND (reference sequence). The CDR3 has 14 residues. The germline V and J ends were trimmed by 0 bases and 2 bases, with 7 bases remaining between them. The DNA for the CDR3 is TGTGCCAGTAGTATAGAGGGAAGCAACTATGGCTACACCTTC. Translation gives CASSIEGSNYGYTF. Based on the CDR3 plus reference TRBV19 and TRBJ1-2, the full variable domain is DGGITQSPKYLFRKEGQNVTLSCEQNLNHDAMYWYRQDPGQGLRLIYYSQIVNDFQKGDIAEGYSVSREKKESFPLTVTSAQKNPTAFYLCASSIEGSNYGYTFGSGTRLTVV.

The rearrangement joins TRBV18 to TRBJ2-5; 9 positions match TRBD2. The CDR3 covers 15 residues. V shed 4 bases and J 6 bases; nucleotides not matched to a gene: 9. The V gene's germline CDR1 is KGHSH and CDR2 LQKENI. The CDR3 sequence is CASSRQGGGAKTQYF. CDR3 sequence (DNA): TGTGCCAGCTCACGGCAGGGCGGGGGGGCAAAGACCCAGTACTTC.

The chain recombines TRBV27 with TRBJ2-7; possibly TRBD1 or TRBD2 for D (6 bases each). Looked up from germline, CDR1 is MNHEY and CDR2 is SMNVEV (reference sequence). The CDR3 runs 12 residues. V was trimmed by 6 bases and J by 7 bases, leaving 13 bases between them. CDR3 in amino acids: CASRIQGGEQYF. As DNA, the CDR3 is TGTGCCAGCAGGATACAGGGAGGAGAGCAGTACTTC.

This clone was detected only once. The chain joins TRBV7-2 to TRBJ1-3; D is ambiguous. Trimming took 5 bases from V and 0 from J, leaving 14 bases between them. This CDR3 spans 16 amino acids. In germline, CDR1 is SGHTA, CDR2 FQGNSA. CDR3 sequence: CASSQDLASSGNTIYF. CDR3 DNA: TGTGCCAGCAGCCAAGACTTGGCTTCCTCTGGAAACACCATATATTTT.

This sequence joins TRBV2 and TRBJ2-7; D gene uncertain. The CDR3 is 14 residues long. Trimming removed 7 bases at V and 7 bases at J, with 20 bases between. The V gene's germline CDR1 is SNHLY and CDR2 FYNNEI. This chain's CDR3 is CASTQGTYKEEQYF. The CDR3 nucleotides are TGTGCCAGCACCCAAGGTACCTACAAGGAGGAGCAGTACTTC.

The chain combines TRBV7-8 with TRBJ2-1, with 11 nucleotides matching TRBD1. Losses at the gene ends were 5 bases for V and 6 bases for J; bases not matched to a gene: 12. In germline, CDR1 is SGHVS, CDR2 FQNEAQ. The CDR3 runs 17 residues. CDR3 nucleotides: TGTGCCAGCAGCCCCTGGACAGGGGGCAGTTGGCTCAATGAGCAGTTCTTC. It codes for CASSPWTGGSWLNEQFF.

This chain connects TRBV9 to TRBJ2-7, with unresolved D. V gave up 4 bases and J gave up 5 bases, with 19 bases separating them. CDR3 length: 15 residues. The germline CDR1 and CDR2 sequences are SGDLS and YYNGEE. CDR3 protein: CASSPGFLSPHEQYF. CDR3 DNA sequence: TGTGCCAGCAGCCCCGGGTTTCTCTCCCCCCACGAGCAGTACTTC.

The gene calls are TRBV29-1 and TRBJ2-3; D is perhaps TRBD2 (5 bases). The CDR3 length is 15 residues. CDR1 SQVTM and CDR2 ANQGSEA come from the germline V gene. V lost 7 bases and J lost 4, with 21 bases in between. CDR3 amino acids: CSGYTRLGSSDTQYF. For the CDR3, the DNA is TGCAGCGGGTATACTAGGTTAGGTTCCTCAGATACGCAGTATTTT.

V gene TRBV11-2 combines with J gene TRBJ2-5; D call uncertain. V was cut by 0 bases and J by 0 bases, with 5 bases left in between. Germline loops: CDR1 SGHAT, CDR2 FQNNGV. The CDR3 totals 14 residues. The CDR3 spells CASSLEAYQETQYF. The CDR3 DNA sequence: TGTGCCAGCAGCTTAGAGGCGTACCAAGAGACCCAGTACTTC.

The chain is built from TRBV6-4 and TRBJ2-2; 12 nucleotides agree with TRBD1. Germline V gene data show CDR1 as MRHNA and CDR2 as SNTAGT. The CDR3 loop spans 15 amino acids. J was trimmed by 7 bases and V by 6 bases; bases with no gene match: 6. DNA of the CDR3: TGTGCCAGCAGGAGGGACAGGGGGCCCGGCGGGGAGCTGTTTTTT. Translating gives CASRRDRGPGGELFF.

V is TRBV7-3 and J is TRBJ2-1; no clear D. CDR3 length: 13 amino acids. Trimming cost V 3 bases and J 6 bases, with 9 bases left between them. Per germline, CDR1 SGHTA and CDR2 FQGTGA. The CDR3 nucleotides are TGTGCCAGCAGCTTGGTGGCAGGCAATGAGCAGTTCTTC. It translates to CASSLVAGNEQFF.

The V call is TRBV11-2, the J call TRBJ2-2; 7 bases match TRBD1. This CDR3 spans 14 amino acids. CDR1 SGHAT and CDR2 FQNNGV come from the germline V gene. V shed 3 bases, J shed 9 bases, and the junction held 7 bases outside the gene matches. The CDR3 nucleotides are TGTGCCAGCAGCTTTCCGGGACAGTTACGGGAGCTGTTTTTT. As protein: CASSFPGQLRELFF.

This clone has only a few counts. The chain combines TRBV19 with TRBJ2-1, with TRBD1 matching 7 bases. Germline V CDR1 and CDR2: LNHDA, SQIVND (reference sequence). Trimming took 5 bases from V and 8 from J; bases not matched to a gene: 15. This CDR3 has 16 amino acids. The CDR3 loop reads CASSGYGTAVSDEQFF. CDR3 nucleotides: TGTGCCAGTAGTGGGTACGGGACAGCTGTGAGCGATGAGCAGTTCTTC.

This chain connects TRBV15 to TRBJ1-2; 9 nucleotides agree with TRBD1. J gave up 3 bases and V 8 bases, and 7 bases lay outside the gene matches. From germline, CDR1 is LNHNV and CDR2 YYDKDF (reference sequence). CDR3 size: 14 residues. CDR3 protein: CATSTGGLYYGYTF. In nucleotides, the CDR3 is TGTGCCACCTCTACAGGGGGCCTTTACTATGGCTACACCTTC.

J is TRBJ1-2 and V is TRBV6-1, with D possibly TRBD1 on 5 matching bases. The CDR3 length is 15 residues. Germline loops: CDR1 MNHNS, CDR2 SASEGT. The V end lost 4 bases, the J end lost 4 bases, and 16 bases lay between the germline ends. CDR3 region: CASSVGTGFGYGYTF. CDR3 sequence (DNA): TGTGCCAGCAGTGTTGGAACAGGCTTCGGCTATGGCTACACCTTC.

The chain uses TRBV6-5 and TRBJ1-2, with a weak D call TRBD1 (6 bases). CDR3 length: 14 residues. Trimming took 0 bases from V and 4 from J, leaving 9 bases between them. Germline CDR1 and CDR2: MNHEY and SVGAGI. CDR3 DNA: TGTGCCAGCAGTTACTCTGGGGGCGGCTATGGCTACACCTTC. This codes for CASSYSGGGYGYTF.

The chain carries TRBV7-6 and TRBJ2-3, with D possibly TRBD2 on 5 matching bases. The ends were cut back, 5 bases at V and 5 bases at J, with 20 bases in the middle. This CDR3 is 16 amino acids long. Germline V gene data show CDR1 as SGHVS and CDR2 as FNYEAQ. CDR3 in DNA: TGTGCCAGCAGCCTAGGTACTAGGGCTGGGGAAGATACGCAGTATTTT. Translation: CASSLGTRAGEDTQYF.

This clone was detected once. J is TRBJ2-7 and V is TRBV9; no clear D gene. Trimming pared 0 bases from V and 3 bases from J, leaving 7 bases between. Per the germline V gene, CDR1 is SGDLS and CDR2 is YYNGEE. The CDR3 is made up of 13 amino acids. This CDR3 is CASSVGQDYEQYF. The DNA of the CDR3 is TGTGCCAGCAGCGTAGGTCAGGACTACGAGCAGTACTTC.